The source of this T cell receptor beta chain is a study of blood T cells in healthy people across ages. Between the trimmed V and J ends, which lost 0 bases and 5 bases, there was a span of 9 bases. The germline V gene encodes CDR1 SGHRS and CDR2 YFSETQ. CDR3 length: 14 amino acids. Then a second PCR, running roughly 7 to 11 cycles, was carried out with a sample-barcoded 5' primer and a J-beta primer mix. One entry per CDR3 protein, called by TCRdb with MiXCR from the 5' RACE reads. The table shows around 1,700,000 distinct CDR3 sequences, with under 30% occurring only once. Investigators took approximately 10 milliliters of peripheral blood from every donor. General observations from the study: The study lacked donor CMV status, which possibly confounded expanded clonotype changes.

This clonotype turned up a few times. Its antigen is still unknown. The rearrangement joins TRBV5-1 to TRBJ2-1; D is ambiguous. This clonotype was sampled from a woman aged 25 to 39 in good health. The sequencing input was blood. Written as DNA, the CDR3 is TGCGCCAGCAGCTTGGCCAACAGCAACAATGAGCAGTTCTTC. This translates into CASSLANSNNEQFF.